These T cell receptor beta chains were read from a single sample in a study of blood T cell repertoires in COVID-19. Measured with immunoSEQ multiplex PCR; TCRdb has only the in-frame clones, and not every one. The sample yields some 150,000 clones, approximately 80% seen once. Sequenced material: PBMCs or T cells enriched from blood (not recorded which). Receptor source: a man aged 50 to 60 who had recovered from COVID-19. CDR3s include the opening cysteine and the closing phenylalanine or tryptophan. A D gene is named only where the DNA matches it firmly. Clone sizes are given selectively: once, few, many, or a class where the clone is expanded.

TRBJ2-7 | TRBV4-1 | TRBD2 | - | TGCGCCAGCAGCCTACTAGCCTCCGGGACTAGCGGGGAAAGCTCCTACGAGCAGTACTTC | CASSLLASGTSGESSYEQYF
TRBJ2-3 | TRBV28 | TRBD2 | - | TGTGCCAGCAGTTTACCGGCGGGGGGGCGAGATACGCAGTATTTT | CASSLPAGGRDTQYF
TRBJ2-1 | TRBV12-5 | TRBD2 | - | TGTGCTAGTGGTTTGGTAACATCGCGTCTAGCGGGGGGTCCACAAACGGTCAATGAGCAGTTCTTC | CASGLVTSRLAGGPQTVNEQFF
TRBJ1-3 | TRBV5-8 | - | few | TGTGCCAGCAGCTTGTCAGGAGGCTCTGGAAACACCATATATTTT | CASSLSGGSGNTIYF
TRBJ2-2 | TRBV11-2 | TRBD2 | - | TGTGCCAGCAGCTTAGCTAGCGGGGGGCCCCGCACCGGGGAGCTGTTTTTT | CASSLASGGPRTGELFF
TRBJ1-5 | TRBV12-3/TRBV12-4 | - | - | TGTGCCAGCAGCCAAGGGAGGGCGGGGCCCCAGCATTTT | CASSQGRAGPQHF
TRBJ2-2 | TRBV5-4 | TRBD2 | - | TGTGCCAGCAGCCCCCCCCGAGCGGGGGGCGGTACCGGGGAGCTGTTTTTT | CASSPPRAGGGTGELFF
TRBJ1-6 | TRBV6-2/TRBV6-3 | TRBD1 | - | TGTGCCAGCAGTTATAGGGGACAGGGAGAATCACCCCTCCACTTT | CASSYRGQGESPLHF
TRBJ1-2 | TRBV2 | TRBD1 | - | TGTGCCAGCGGAATGGGACAGGGGGCTGCCTACACCTTC | CASGMGQGAAYTF
TRBJ1-3 | TRBV6-5 | - | - | TGTGCCAGCCAGGATGGACAATTGGGAAACACCATATATTTT | CASQDGQLGNTIYF
TRBJ1-2 | TRBV18 | TRBD1 | - | TGTGCCAGCTCACCTGGGACAGAACATGGCTACACCTTC | CASSPGTEHGYTF
TRBJ1-2 | TRBV29-1 | - | - | TGCAGCGTTGAAGGGACATCTTATGGCTACACCTTC | CSVEGTSYGYTF
TRBJ2-1 | TRBV27 | TRBD1 | - | TGTGCCAGCTCACGACAGGGACCCTACAATGAGCAGTTCTTC | CASSRQGPYNEQFF
TRBJ2-3 | TRBV19 | - | - | TGTGCCAGTAGTTTAGAGGGCAGAAGCACAGATACGCAGTATTTT | CASSLEGRSTDTQYF
TRBJ1-1 | TRBV7-9 | - | few | TGTGCCACGGGAGGGGGAACGAACACTGAAGCTTTCTTT | CATGGGTNTEAFF
TRBJ2-3 | TRBV2 | - | few | TGTGCCAGCAGTGTCCCTGGGCGGGGCACAGATACGCAGTATTTT | CASSVPGRGTDTQYF
TRBJ1-1 | TRBV11-2 | - | - | TGTGCCAGCAGACGTCAGGTGAACACTGAAGCTTTCTTT | CASRRQVNTEAFF
TRBJ1-1 | TRBV11-3 | - | - | TGTGCCAGCAGCCGAAGGGGTGGCCCCACCGGGAACACTGAAGCTTTCTTT | CASSRRGGPTGNTEAFF
TRBJ1-1 | TRBV19 | TRBD1 | - | TGTGCCAGTAGTAGACGACAGGGAAGTAGCACTGAAGCTTTCTTT | CASSRRQGSSTEAFF
TRBJ1-1 | TRBV19 | TRBD1 | - | TGTGCCAGTAGTACGACGACAGGGGCCGAAGCTTTCTTT | CASSTTTGAEAFF
TRBJ1-2 | TRBV19 | - | - | TGTGCCAGTAGTACATTGACCCAGAGGTGGGGCTACACCTTC | CASSTLTQRWGYTF
TRBJ1-5 | TRBV28 | TRBD1 | - | TGTGCCAGCAGTTTCCGGGACAGGGGGATTAGGCGCAATCAGCCCCAGCATTTT | CASSFRDRGIRRNQPQHF
TRBJ1-5 | TRBV27 | - | - | TGTGCCAGCGGCTCCGAATCCGGGACAAGCGGGAGCCCCCAGCATTTT | CASGSESGTSGSPQHF
TRBJ2-7 | TRBV5-1 | TRBD1 | - | TGCGCCAGCAGCGCCACAGGGGGCGGATACGAGCAGTACTTC | CASSATGGGYEQYF
TRBJ2-3 | TRBV19 | TRBD1 | once | TGTGCCAGTAGTATAGGGACAGGGGTCGGCACAGATACGCAGTATTTT | CASSIGTGVGTDTQYF
TRBJ2-1 | TRBV28 | - | - | TGTGCCAGCAGTTCTAGCTCCTACAATGAGCAGTTCTTC | CASSSSSYNEQFF
TRBJ1-1 | TRBV18 | TRBD1 | - | TGTGCCAGCTCACCGAATTCAGGGGGCCTAGGGAACACTGAAGCTTTCTTT | CASSPNSGGLGNTEAFF